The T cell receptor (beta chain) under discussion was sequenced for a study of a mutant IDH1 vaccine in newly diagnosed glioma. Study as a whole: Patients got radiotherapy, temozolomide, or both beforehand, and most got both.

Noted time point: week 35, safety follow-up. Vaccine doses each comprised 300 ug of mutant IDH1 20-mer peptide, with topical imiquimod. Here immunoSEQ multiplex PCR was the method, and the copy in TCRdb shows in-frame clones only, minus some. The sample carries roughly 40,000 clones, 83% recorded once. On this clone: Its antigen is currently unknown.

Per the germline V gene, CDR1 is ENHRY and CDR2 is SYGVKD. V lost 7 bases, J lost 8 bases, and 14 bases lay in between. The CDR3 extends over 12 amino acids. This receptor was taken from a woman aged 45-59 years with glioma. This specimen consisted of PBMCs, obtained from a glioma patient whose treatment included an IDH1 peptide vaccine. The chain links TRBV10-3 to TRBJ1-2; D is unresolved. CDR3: CAINRASDGYTF. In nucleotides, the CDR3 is TGTGCCATCAATAGGGCGTCGGACGGCTACACCTTC.